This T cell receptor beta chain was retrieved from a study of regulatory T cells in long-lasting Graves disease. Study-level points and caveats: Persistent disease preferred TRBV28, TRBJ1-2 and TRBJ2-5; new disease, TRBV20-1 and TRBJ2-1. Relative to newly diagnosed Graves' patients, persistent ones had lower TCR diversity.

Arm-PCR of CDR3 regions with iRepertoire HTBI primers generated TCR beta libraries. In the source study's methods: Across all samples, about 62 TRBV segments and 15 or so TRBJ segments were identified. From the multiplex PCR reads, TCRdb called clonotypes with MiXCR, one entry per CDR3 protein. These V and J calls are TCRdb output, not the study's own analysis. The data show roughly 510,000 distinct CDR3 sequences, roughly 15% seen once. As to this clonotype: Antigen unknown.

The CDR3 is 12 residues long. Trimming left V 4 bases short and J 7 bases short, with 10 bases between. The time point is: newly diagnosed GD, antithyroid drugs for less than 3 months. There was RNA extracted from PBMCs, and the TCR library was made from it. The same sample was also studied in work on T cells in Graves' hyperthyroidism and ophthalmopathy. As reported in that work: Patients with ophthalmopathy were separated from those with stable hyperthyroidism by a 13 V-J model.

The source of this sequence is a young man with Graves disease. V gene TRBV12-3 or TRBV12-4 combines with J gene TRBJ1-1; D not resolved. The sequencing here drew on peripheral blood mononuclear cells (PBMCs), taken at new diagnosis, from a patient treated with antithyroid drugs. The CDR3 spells CASSSPRLEAFF. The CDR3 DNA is TGTGCCAGCAGTTCCCCCAGGCTTGAAGCTTTCTTT.